This T cell receptor (beta chain) stems from a study of T cells in Graves' hyperthyroidism and ophthalmopathy. The overall study: Specimen type is peripheral blood, collected at initial diagnosis prior to any treatment.

Study conclusions and caveats: The model forecast ophthalmopathy, anticipating it by a median around 6.5 months before onset.

It was RNA transcripts that yielded the amplified TCR beta CDR3 regions. Primed by the HTBI set, a first-round RT-PCR was run on the TCR CDR3. One entry per CDR3 protein, called by TCRdb with MiXCR from the multiplex PCR reads. The sample has about 640,000 distinct CDR3 sequences, about a fifth seen once; the top ten hold around a third. On this clonotype itself: Its antigen is not known.

Germline V CDR1 and CDR2: MGHRA, YSYEKL. V was cut by 0 bases and J by 8 bases, with 10 bases left in between. The CDR3 runs 13 residues. The source is a man aged 25-40 years with Graves' ophthalmopathy. Sequenced input: blood. V and J are TRBV4-1 and TRBJ1-2; the D is unclear. The CDR3 region has the DNA TGCGCCAGCAGCCAAGACGACACGGGGGGCTACACCTTC. Its translation is CASSQDDTGGYTF.